Presented here are 22 T cell receptor beta chains from one specimen sequenced in a study of beta chain features in type 1 diabetes. TCRB transcripts that were expressed got sequenced, as all of the isolated RNA had been reverse transcribed. Data came from immunoSEQ multiplex PCR; TCRdb stores just in-frame clones and leaves some out. The table has a few hundred thousand clones, 27% seen once; the top ten hold about 3.9%. Sequenced: central memory CD4+ T cells from blood. These receptors originate from a man under 40 in good health.

In its sample, this clone was seen a few times. The chain employs TRBV7-9 and TRBJ2-5, with 10 bases fitting TRBD1. CDR1 is SEHNR, CDR2 FQNEAQ, per germline (reference sequence). J was trimmed by 5 bases and V by 5 bases; bases with no gene match: 11. The length of the CDR3 is 16 residues. The CDR3 coding sequence is TGTGCCAGCAGCATAACCGGGACAGGGGTCACGGAGACCCAGTACTTC. It translates to CASSITGTGVTETQYF.

Regarding this clone: This sample also contains other DNA sequences that code for the same CDR3. CDR3 DNA sequence: TGTGCCAGCAGTTTGCAAGGGGACACTGAAGCTTTCTTT. Its translation is CASSLQGDTEAFF. The chain is built from TRBV27 and TRBJ1-1; D possibly corresponds to TRBD1 (5 bases). This CDR3 comprises 13 residues. V was shortened by 3 bases and J by 3 bases, with 8 bases between the two germline ends. CDR1 is MNHEY, CDR2 SMNVEV, per germline (reference sequence).

The chain combines TRBV7-9 with TRBJ2-1; the D is unclear. V lost 4 bases to trimming and J lost 9 bases, with 19 bases between them. Germline CDR1 and CDR2: SEHNR and FQNEAQ (reference sequence). The CDR3 covers 15 residues. CDR3 sequence reads: CASSYPEIQSPEQFF. In nucleotides, the CDR3 is TGTGCCAGCAGCTACCCCGAGATCCAGTCTCCTGAGCAGTTCTTC.

The chain is built from TRBV7-2 and TRBJ2-6; D unresolved. In germline, CDR1 is SGHTA, CDR2 FQGNSA. The V end lost 1 base, the J end lost 2 bases, and 6 bases lay between the germline ends. This CDR3 region has 15 residues. CDR3 nucleotide sequence: TGTGCCAGCAGCTTAGGGGCAGCTGGGGCCAACGTCCTGACTTTC. The encoded protein is CASSLGAAGANVLTF.

This clone was counted a few times. The rearrangement joins TRBV23-1 to TRBJ2-1; 14 bases line up with TRBD2. TRBV23-1 carries the ORF label, with uncertain function. This CDR3 has 15 residues. V lost 4 bases to trimming and J lost 13 bases; unmatched junction nucleotides: 9. As DNA, the CDR3 is TGCGCCAGCAGTCCCCCCGGACTAGCGGGAGGAACACAGTTCTTC. Its translation is CASSPPGLAGGTQFF.

The chain is built from TRBV15 and TRBJ1-4; 8 positions match TRBD1. The J segment lost 10 bases and the V segment lost 0 bases, leaving 7 bases of the junction unmatched. The germline V gene encodes CDR1 LNHNV and CDR2 YYDKDF (reference sequence). This CDR3 comprises 15 residues. In nucleotides, the CDR3 is TGTGCCACCAGCAGAGAGCAGGGGGCAGGAGGAAAACTGTTTTTT. Amino acids: CATSREQGAGGKLFF.

The V call is TRBV11-2, the J call TRBJ1-5; 7 positions match TRBD1. CDR1 and CDR2 (germline): SGHAT, FQNNGV. Germline trimming cut 1 base from V and 6 bases from J; bases unmatched to any gene: 3. The CDR3 is 14 amino acids. The CDR3 reads CASSLVGGGQPQHF. CDR3 nucleotides: TGTGCCAGCAGCTTAGTAGGGGGCGGTCAGCCCCAGCATTTT.

This clone was counted ten times or more. The CDR3 nucleotides are TGCAGCGTTGAAGGGCGCCTGACCTCTGGGGCCAACGTCCTGACTTTC. It is translated as CSVEGRLTSGANVLTF. The V and J genes are TRBV29-1 and TRBJ2-6; no definite D call. From germline, CDR1 is SQVTM and CDR2 ANQGSEA. V was cut by 1 base and J by 0 bases, with 10 bases left in between. This CDR3 comprises 16 residues.

This clone has only a few counts. The V call is TRBV5-1, the J call TRBJ2-5; 8 bases fit TRBD1. The V and J ends lost 4 bases and 2 bases, in that order; junction bases with no gene match: 4. The CDR3 consists of 14 residues. Germline assignment: CDR1 SGHRS and CDR2 YFSETQ. The CDR3 region has the DNA TGCGCCAGCAGCCCCGGGACAGGTCAAGAGACCCAGTACTTC. Translating gives CASSPGTGQETQYF.

The chain combines TRBV28 with TRBJ2-5; D is perhaps TRBD2 (7 bases). The germline gives CDR1 MDHEN, CDR2 SYDVKM. The CDR3 loop spans 13 amino acids. The ends were cut back, 7 bases at V and 5 bases at J, with 14 bases in the middle. CDR3 amino acids: CASIGGRRETQYF. CDR3 nucleotides: TGTGCCAGCATCGGGGGGCGACGGGAGACCCAGTACTTC.

CDR3 amino acids: CASSVLGTGQETQYF. The DNA for the CDR3 is TGTGCCAGCAGCGTTCTCGGGACAGGCCAAGAGACCCAGTACTTC. This rearrangement joins TRBV9 to TRBJ2-5; 8 nucleotides align to TRBD1. After removal of 2 bases from V and 1 base from J, the junction contained 4 bases not matched to a gene. Per germline, CDR1 SGDLS and CDR2 YYNGEE. The CDR3 has 15 amino acids.

This clone was observed a few times. The V and J genes are TRBV2 and TRBJ2-3, with 10 bases fitting TRBD2. The CDR3 is 16 residues long. Trimming removed 7 bases from V and 0 bases from J; junction bases left unmatched: 7. In germline, CDR1 is SNHLY, CDR2 FYNNEI. The CDR3 nucleotides are TGTGCCAGCACCAGACTAGCGGGTCCTAGCACAGATACGCAGTATTTT. This sequence encodes CASTRLAGPSTDTQYF.

This clone has a handful of counts. V usage is TRBV5-4 and J usage is TRBJ2-6; possible D gene TRBD1, 6 bases. CDR1 and CDR2 (germline): SGHNT, YYREEE (reference sequence). This CDR3 spans 16 amino acids. Between the trimmed V and J ends, which lost 0 bases and 1 base, there was a span of 8 bases. The CDR3 sequence: CASSLGQESGANVLTF. The CDR3 DNA reads as TGTGCCAGCAGCTTGGGACAGGAATCTGGGGCCAACGTCCTGACTTTC. Full variable domain (missing parts from reference TRBV5-4 and TRBJ2-6): ETGVTQSPTHLIKTRGQQVTLRCSSQSGHNTVSWYQQALGQGPQFIFQYYREEENGRGNFPPRFSGLQFPNYSSELNVNALELDDSALYLCASSLGQESGANVLTFGAGSRLTVL.

This clone appeared a few times. V gene TRBV29-1 combines with J gene TRBJ2-5; D is unresolved. Germline V lookup: CDR1 SQVTM, CDR2 ANQGSEA. The V gene lost 6 bases and the J gene lost 2 bases, with 10 bases spanning the gap. This CDR3 has 12 residues. The CDR3 DNA follows: TGCAGCGTGAACGGTGGACAAGAGACCCAGTACTTC. Protein sequence: CSVNGGQETQYF.

V gene TRBV15 combines with J gene TRBJ2-2; TRBD1 or TRBD2 may be the D gene (6 bases each). This CDR3 spans 15 amino acids. The germline V gene encodes CDR1 LNHNV and CDR2 YYDKDF (reference sequence). Between the trimmed V and J ends, which lost 5 bases and 5 bases, there was a span of 15 bases. CDR3: CATSPGGGRTGELFF. The CDR3 bases are TGTGCCACCAGCCCAGGTGGGGGGCGGACCGGGGAGCTGTTTTTT.

Turning to this clone: The CDR3 does not end in the conserved phenylalanine or tryptophan, so this is likely a read error. The limits of the CDR3 on the DNA are not certain, so only TCRdb's listed CDR3 is given. The V call is TRBV29-1, the J call TRBJ2-7. Germline-derived CDR1 and CDR2 are SQVTM and ANQGSEA. Ends included, the CDR3 has 11 residues. The CDR3 sequence: CSVEDGGSPTL.

This clone occurred a few times. This may arise from a read error, as a much more abundant clone is one base away. The chain is built from TRBV29-1 and TRBJ2-6, with 8 bases lining up with TRBD1. The length of the CDR3 is 15 residues. Germline lookup yields CDR1 SQVTM and CDR2 ANQGSEA. The CDR3 region is CSVDEPLQGGNVLTF. CDR3 in DNA: TGCAGCGTTGATGAACCGCTACAGGGGGGCAACGTCCTGACTTTC.

This clone was detected a few times. This chain joins TRBV15 and TRBJ1-1, with 7 bases that match TRBD1. Germline V gene lookup returns CDR1 LNHNV and CDR2 YYDKDF (reference sequence). J lost 4 bases, V lost 3 bases, and 5 bases had no gene match. There are 14 residues in the CDR3. CDR3 DNA sequence: TGTGCCACCAGCAGGCGCCGGGACAGCACTGAAGCTTTCTTT. This codes for CATSRRRDSTEAFF.

The chain couples TRBV4-1 to TRBJ2-1; perhaps TRBD2 as D (5 bases). This CDR3 has 15 amino acids. Between the trimmed V and J ends, which lost 1 base and 7 bases, there was a span of 14 bases. Germline V gene sequence: CDR1 MGHRA, CDR2 YSYEKL. CDR3 loop: CASSQAVLTGNEQFF. The CDR3 nucleotides read TGCGCCAGCAGCCAAGCAGTGCTAACGGGGAATGAGCAGTTCTTC.

In this sample, this clone turned up many times. J is TRBJ2-1 and V is TRBV30; D unresolved. There are 11 residues in the CDR3. The ends were cut back, 2 bases at V and 9 bases at J, with 8 bases in the middle. The V gene's germline CDR1 is GTSNPN and CDR2 SVGIG (reference sequence). The CDR3 region has the DNA TGTGCCTGGAGTACGAGAGGTGAGCAGTTCTTC. It translates to CAWSTRGEQFF.

The chain employs TRBV28 and TRBJ2-5; 8 nucleotides agree with TRBD1. J lost 4 bases, V lost 2 bases, and 9 bases had no gene match. CDR3 length: 16 amino acids. CDR1 is MDHEN and CDR2 is SYDVKM in the germline V gene. The DNA for the CDR3 is TGTGCCAGCAGTTTAGTTGGGCAGGGGGCAAGAGAGACCCAGTACTTC. Protein sequence: CASSLVGQGARETQYF.

A few counts support this clone. The chain recombines TRBV7-2 with TRBJ1-1; 7 nucleotides match TRBD1. This CDR3 is 14 amino acids long. J was trimmed by 4 bases and V by 4 bases; bases with no gene match: 6. The V gene's germline CDR1 is SGHTA and CDR2 FQGNSA. Here the CDR3 reads CASSSRQGGTEAFF. The DNA of the CDR3 is TGTGCCAGCAGCTCCCGACAGGGTGGCACTGAAGCTTTCTTT.